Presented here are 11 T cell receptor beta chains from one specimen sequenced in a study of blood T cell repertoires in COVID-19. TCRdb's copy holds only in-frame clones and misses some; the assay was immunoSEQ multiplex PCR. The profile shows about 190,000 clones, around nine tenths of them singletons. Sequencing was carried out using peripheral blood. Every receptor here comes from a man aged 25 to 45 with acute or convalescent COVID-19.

The CDR3 sequence is CSVEKTQGVGYTF. The CDR3 coding sequence is TGCAGCGTTGAAAAAACACAGGGGGTAGGCTACACCTTC. This chain uses TRBV29-1 with TRBJ1-2, with TRBD1 matching over 8 bases. Germline CDR1 and CDR2: SQVTM and ANQGSEA. V gave up 2 bases and J gave up 8 bases; unmatched junction bases: 7. CDR3 length equals 13 residues.

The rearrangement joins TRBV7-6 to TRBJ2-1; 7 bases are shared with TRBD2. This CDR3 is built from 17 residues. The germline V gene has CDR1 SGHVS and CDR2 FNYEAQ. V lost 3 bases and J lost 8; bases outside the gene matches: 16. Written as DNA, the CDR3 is TGTGCCAGCAGCTTCGGACGGGGGGAGGGCGTGTCTCATGAGCAGTTCTTC. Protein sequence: CASSFGRGEGVSHEQFF.

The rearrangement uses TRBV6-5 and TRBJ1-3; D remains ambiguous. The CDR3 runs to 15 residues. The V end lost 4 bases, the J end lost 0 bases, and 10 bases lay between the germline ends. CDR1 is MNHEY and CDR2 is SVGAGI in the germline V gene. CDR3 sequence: CASSSPLSSGNTIYF. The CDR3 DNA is TGTGCCAGCAGTTCCCCCCTGAGCTCTGGAAACACCATATATTTT.

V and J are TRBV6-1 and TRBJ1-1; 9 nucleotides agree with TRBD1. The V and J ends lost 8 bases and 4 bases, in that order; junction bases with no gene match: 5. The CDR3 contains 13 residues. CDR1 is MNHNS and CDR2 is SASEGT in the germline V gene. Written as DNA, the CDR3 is TGTGCCAGCCTCCTGGGACAGGGCACTGAAGCTTTCTTT. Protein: CASLLGQGTEAFF.

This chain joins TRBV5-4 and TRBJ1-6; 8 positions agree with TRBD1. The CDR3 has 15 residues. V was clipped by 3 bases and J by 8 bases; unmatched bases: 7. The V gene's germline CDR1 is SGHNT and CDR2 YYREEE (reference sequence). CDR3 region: CASSSRTGKDSPLHF. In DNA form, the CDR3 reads TGTGCCAGCAGCTCCCGGACAGGGAAGGATTCACCCCTCCACTTT.

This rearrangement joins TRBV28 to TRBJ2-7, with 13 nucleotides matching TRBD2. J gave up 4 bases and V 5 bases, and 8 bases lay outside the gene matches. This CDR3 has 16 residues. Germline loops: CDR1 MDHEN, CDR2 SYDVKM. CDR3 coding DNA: TGTGCCAGCAGTCCTGGGACTAGCGGGACGTTGTACGAGCAGTACTTC. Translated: CASSPGTSGTLYEQYF.

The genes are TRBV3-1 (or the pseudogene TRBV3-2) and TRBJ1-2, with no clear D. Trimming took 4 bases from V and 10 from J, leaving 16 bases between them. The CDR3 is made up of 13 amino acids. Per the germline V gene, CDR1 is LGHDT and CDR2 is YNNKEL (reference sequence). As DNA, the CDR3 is TGTGCCAGCAGCCTTTATTTTAGGAGATTCTACACCTTC. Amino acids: CASSLYFRRFYTF.

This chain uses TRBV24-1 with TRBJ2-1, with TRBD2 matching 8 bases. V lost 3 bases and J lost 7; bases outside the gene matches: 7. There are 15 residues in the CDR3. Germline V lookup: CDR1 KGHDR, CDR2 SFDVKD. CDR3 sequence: CATSDRRGGGNEQFF. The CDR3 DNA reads TGTGCCACCAGTGATAGACGGGGGGGCGGAAATGAGCAGTTCTTC.

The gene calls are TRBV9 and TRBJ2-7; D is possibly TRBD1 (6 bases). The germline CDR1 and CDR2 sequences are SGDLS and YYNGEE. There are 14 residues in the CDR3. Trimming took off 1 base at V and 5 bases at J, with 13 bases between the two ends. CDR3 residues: CASSVMSRGDEQYF. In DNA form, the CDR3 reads TGTGCCAGCAGCGTAATGAGCAGGGGCGACGAGCAGTACTTC.

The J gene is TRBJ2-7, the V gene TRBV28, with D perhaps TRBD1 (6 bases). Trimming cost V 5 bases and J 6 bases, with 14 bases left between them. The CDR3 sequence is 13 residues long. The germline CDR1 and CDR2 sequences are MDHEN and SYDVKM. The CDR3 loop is CASSHPDSLEQYF. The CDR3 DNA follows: TGTGCCAGCAGTCACCCGGACAGTCTCGAGCAGTACTTC.

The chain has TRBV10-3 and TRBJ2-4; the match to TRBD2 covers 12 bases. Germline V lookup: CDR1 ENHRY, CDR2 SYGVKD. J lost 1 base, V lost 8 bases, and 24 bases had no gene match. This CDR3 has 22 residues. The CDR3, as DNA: TGTGCCATCGCCTCGATACCAGGACTAGCGGGAAATCGGAGGGCGGCCAAAAACATTCAGTACTTC. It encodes CAIASIPGLAGNRRAAKNIQYF.